Listed here is a single TCR beta chain. The antigen remains undetermined. Profiled with immunoSEQ multiplex PCR; TCRdb holds only in-frame clones, not every one. This table has 23,000 or so clones, about 90% appearing once. The record originates from a study of T cells in localized non-small cell lung cancer. Overall study findings and caveats: Longer overall survival was seen with higher T cell density measured in blood. Because sequencing included only one region (of the tumor), heterogeneity remains possible. It was uninvolved adjacent lung that showed the highest T cell clonality, exceeding tumor.

The germline gives CDR1 SGDLS, CDR2 YYNGEE. V dropped 3 bases and J dropped 2; count of bases not matched to a gene: 5. The CDR3 has 16 amino acids. The sequence was obtained from a male donor at least 60 years old with stage I squamous cell lung carcinoma. The chain joins TRBV9 to TRBJ2-2; 9 bases agree with TRBD1. The source material was peripheral blood, sampled before any cancer treatment. The CDR3 spells CASSDRDRVNTGELFF. CDR3 nucleotide sequence: TGTGCCAGCAGCGACCGGGACAGGGTCAACACCGGGGAGCTGTTTTTT.